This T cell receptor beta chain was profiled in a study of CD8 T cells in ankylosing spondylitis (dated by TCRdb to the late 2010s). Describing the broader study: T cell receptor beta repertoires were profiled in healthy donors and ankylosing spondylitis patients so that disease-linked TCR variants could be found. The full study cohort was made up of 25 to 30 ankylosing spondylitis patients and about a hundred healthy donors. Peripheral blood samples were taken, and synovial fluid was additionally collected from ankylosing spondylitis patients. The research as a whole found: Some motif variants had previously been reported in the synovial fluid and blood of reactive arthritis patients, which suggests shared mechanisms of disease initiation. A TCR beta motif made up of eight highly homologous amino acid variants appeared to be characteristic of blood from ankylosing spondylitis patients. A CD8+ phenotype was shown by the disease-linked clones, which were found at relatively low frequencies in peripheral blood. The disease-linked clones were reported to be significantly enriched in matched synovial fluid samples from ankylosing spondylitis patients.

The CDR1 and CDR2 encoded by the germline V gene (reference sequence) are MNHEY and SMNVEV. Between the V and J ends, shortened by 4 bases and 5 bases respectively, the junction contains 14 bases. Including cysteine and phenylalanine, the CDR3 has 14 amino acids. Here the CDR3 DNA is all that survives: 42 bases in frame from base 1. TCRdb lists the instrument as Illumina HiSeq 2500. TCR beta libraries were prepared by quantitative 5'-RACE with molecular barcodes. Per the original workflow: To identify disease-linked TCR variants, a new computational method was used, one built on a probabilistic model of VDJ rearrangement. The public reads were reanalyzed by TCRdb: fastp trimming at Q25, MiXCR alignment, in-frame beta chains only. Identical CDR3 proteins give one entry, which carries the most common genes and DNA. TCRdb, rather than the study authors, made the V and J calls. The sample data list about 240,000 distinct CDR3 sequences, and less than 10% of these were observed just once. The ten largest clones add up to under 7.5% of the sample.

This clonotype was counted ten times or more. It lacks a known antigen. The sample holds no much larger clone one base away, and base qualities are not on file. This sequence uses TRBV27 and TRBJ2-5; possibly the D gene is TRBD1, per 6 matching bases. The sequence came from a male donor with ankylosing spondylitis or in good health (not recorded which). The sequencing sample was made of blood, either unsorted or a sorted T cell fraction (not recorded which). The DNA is TGTGCCAGCAGTTCACAGGGTGGCGAGGAGACCCAGTACTTC. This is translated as CASSSQGGEETQYF.